The 31 T cell receptor beta chains below all came from one sample that was sequenced in a study of control samples from healthy donors and cancer patients. Measured with immunoSEQ multiplex PCR; TCRdb has only the in-frame clones, and not every one. The sample lists approximately 150,000 clones; about 89% were seen once. Sequenced sample: blood. The receptors shown here come from a man aged 18 to 30 in good health.

The count of this clone is one. The V gene is TRBV11-2, the J gene TRBJ2-3; possibly TRBD1 for D (6 bases). Germline values: CDR1 SGHAT, CDR2 FQNNGV. The CDR3 runs 15 residues. Trimming removed 6 bases from V and 0 bases from J, with 13 bases in between. DNA of the CDR3: TGTGCCAGCAGTATTGGGACATCGAGCACAGATACGCAGTATTTT. Its protein product is CASSIGTSSTDTQYF. The whole variable domain, remainder taken from reference TRBV11-2 and TRBJ2-3, is EAGVAQSPRYKIIEKRQSVAFWCNPISGHATLYWYQQILGQGPKLLIQFQNNGVVDDSQLPKDRFSAERLKGVDSTLKIQPAKLEDSAVYLCASSIGTSSTDTQYFGPGTRLTVL.

The V call is TRBV4-2, the J call TRBJ1-1, with TRBD1 identical over 7 bases. The CDR3 extends over 14 amino acids. The V gene end was trimmed by 4 bases and the J gene end by 3 bases; junction bases not matched to a gene: 5. Germline CDR1 LGHNA, CDR2 YNFKEQ. CDR3 protein: CASSPIDRDTEAFF. CDR3 nucleotide sequence: TGTGCCAGCAGCCCAATAGACAGGGACACTGAAGCTTTCTTT.

The chain is built from TRBV6-2 or TRBV6-3 and TRBJ1-1, with D unresolved. The germline CDR1 and CDR2 sequences are MNHEY and SVGEGT. Trimming stripped 0 bases from V and 4 bases from J, with 12 bases between. This CDR3 comprises 15 residues. The CDR3 protein is CASSYSGESSTEAFF. The CDR3 bases are TGTGCCAGCAGTTACTCCGGGGAGAGCAGCACTGAAGCTTTCTTT.

The rearrangement links TRBV7-9 to TRBJ1-1, with 7 bases aligning to TRBD1. Germline-derived CDR1 and CDR2 are SEHNR and FQNEAQ (reference sequence). With V trimmed by 3 bases and J by 1 base, 5 bases remained unmatched. The CDR3 totals 15 residues. CDR3 sequence (DNA): TGTGCCAGCAGCTTCACCGGGACAGCGAACACTGAAGCTTTCTTT. Translating it yields CASSFTGTANTEAFF.

The CDR3 region is CASSYGTDRGQTQYF. CDR3 nucleotide sequence: TGTGCCAGCTCATACGGGACTGACCGAGGGCAGACCCAGTACTTC. This chain uses TRBV18 with TRBJ2-5; a possible D gene is TRBD2 (6 bases). CDR1 and CDR2 (germline): KGHSH, LQKENI. V shed 5 bases and J shed 6 bases, with 19 bases lying between them. The CDR3 is 15 residues long.

The chain carries TRBV7-9 and TRBJ1-3; D is unresolved. The CDR3 loop spans 17 amino acids. V was trimmed by 1 base and J by 2 bases, leaving 15 bases between them. The germline gives CDR1 SEHNR, CDR2 FQNEAQ (reference sequence). CDR3 DNA: TGTGCCAGCAGCTTAGGGGCCGGGCAGCACACTGGAAACACCATATATTTT. It specifies CASSLGAGQHTGNTIYF.

The chain is built from TRBV10-1 and TRBJ2-1, with D possibly being TRBD1 (5 bases). Trimming left V 5 bases short and J 5 bases short, with 10 bases between. The CDR3 has 13 residues. The germline V gene has CDR1 WNHNN and CDR2 SYGVQD (reference sequence). Written as DNA, the CDR3 is TGCGCCAGCAGTCTTTCAGGGAACAATGAGCAGTTCTTC. Residues: CASSLSGNNEQFF.

The V and J genes are TRBV6-2 or TRBV6-3 and TRBJ2-2; D might be TRBD1 (5 bases). Trimming stripped 2 bases from V and 3 bases from J, with 7 bases between. Germline loops: CDR1 MNHEY, CDR2 SVGEGT. The CDR3 is 14 amino acids. CDR3 in DNA: TGTGCCAGCAGTTACGCCAGGGACACCGGGGAGCTGTTTTTT. As protein: CASSYARDTGELFF.

The V gene is TRBV2, the J gene TRBJ1-1; D unresolved. Trimming stripped 3 bases from V and 0 bases from J, with 11 bases between. The V gene's germline CDR1 is SNHLY and CDR2 FYNNEI. This CDR3 has 15 amino acids. The CDR3 DNA reads TGTGCCAGCAGTGAGGCGCAGCGTATGAACACTGAAGCTTTCTTT. Protein product: CASSEAQRMNTEAFF.

CDR3 sequence: CASTSFPRDTQETQYF. CDR3 bases: TGTGCCAGCACCAGCTTCCCTCGGGACACCCAAGAGACCCAGTACTTC. V is TRBV11-2 and J is TRBJ2-5, with D perhaps matching TRBD1 (6 bases). Germline CDR1 reads SGHAT; CDR2 reads FQNNGV. V gave up 7 bases and J gave up 1 base, with 19 bases separating them. The CDR3 runs to 16 residues.

The V call is TRBV6-5, the J call TRBJ1-2; a weak D match, TRBD1 (6 bases). Germline assignment: CDR1 MNHEY and CDR2 SVGAGI. V lost 6 bases and J 2 bases, leaving 16 bases between the germline ends. This CDR3 has 15 amino acids. CDR3 sequence (DNA): TGTGCCAGCAGCCAGACCGACAGGCCCAACTATGGCTACACCTTC. It encodes CASSQTDRPNYGYTF.

A single count supports this clone. The chain combines TRBV5-1 with TRBJ2-5; no clear D gene. Germline V CDR1 and CDR2: SGHRS, YFSETQ. The length of the CDR3 is 14 residues. The V end lost 3 bases, the J end lost 1 base, and 10 bases lay between the germline ends. Here the CDR3 reads CASSSSVLQETQYF. Written as DNA, the CDR3 is TGCGCCAGCAGCTCCTCGGTCCTCCAAGAGACCCAGTACTTC.

This clone has just one count. The gene calls are TRBV5-6 and TRBJ2-6, with D unclear. CDR3 length equals 16 residues. The germline V gene encodes CDR1 SGHDT and CDR2 YYEEEE. The V gene lost 1 base and the J gene lost 0 bases, with 8 bases spanning the gap. The CDR3 DNA is TGTGCCAGCAGCTTGATGAGAGCCTCTGGGGCCAACGTCCTGACTTTC. This encodes CASSLMRASGANVLTF.

This chain connects TRBV30 to TRBJ1-5; 8 nucleotides match TRBD1. The CDR3 covers 18 residues. CDR1 is GTSNPN, CDR2 SVGIG, per germline (reference sequence). Trimming removed 2 bases from V and 0 bases from J; junction bases left unmatched: 12. The CDR3 loop reads CAWSKPGQGPYSNQPQHF. In DNA, the CDR3 is TGTGCCTGGAGTAAACCAGGACAGGGCCCCTATAGCAATCAGCCCCAGCATTTT.

The chain has TRBV6-5 and TRBJ1-1; D might be TRBD1 (6 bases). The germline V gene encodes CDR1 MNHEY and CDR2 SVGAGI. V dropped 1 base and J dropped 3 bases, with 12 bases sitting between them. CDR3 length equals 15 residues. CDR3 nucleotides: TGTGCCAGCAGTTACTTCGCAGGGGATGACACTGAAGCTTTCTTT. Its translation: CASSYFAGDDTEAFF.

The chain employs TRBV7-6 and TRBJ2-7, with D perhaps given as TRBD1 or TRBD2 (6 bases each). The V gene's germline CDR1 is SGHVS and CDR2 FNYEAQ. V was pared by 5 bases and J by 2 bases, with 16 bases between. The CDR3 is 15 residues long. For the CDR3, the DNA is TGTGCCAGCAGCCCCACAAGGGGGGCCCCCTACGAGCAGTACTTC. Its protein product is CASSPTRGAPYEQYF.

This sequence joins TRBV2 and TRBJ2-5; D possibly uses TRBD1 or TRBD2 (6 bases each). CDR1 is SNHLY, CDR2 FYNNEI, per germline. The CDR3 has 14 residues. Trimming took 8 bases from V and 5 from J, leaving 18 bases between them. This chain's CDR3 is CASGTGAFAETQYF. For the CDR3, the DNA is TGTGCCAGCGGAACGGGGGCCTTCGCGGAGACCCAGTACTTC.

The chain combines TRBV23-1 with TRBJ1-5; D unclear. TRBV23-1 falls under the ORF class, with uncertain function. V shed 6 bases and J shed 0 bases, with 9 bases lying between them. The CDR3 has 14 residues. Written as DNA, the CDR3 is TGCGCCAGCAGCCACGGTTATAGCAATCAGCCCCAGCATTTT. Its protein is CASSHGYSNQPQHF.

The chain couples TRBV11-2 to TRBJ1-6; D is ambiguous. CDR1 and CDR2 (germline): SGHAT, FQNNGV. This CDR3 has 13 amino acids. The V end lost 2 bases, the J end lost 4 bases, and 3 bases lay between the germline ends. For the CDR3, the DNA is TGTGCCAGCAGCTTAAGTTATAATTCACCCCTCCACTTT. It encodes CASSLSYNSPLHF.

V and J are TRBV5-1 and TRBJ1-3, with D uncertain. Germline CDR1 SGHRS, CDR2 YFSETQ. Trimming removed 0 bases from V and 0 bases from J, with 13 bases in between. This CDR3 region has 17 residues. This chain's CDR3 is CASSLAQTGSSGNTIYF. The CDR3 DNA reads TGCGCCAGCAGCTTGGCCCAAACGGGGAGCTCTGGAAACACCATATATTTT.

The chain couples TRBV9 to TRBJ1-1, with D hard to call. Germline V gene sequence: CDR1 SGDLS, CDR2 YYNGEE. The CDR3 covers 14 residues. Trimming removed 0 bases at V and 2 bases at J, with 8 bases between. CDR3 nucleotides: TGTGCCAGCAGCGTAGACGGCAGCAACACTGAAGCTTTCTTT. This codes for CASSVDGSNTEAFF.

V and J are TRBV7-9 and TRBJ2-7; no firm D call. Trimming removed 4 bases from V and 3 bases from J, with 7 bases in between. The germline V gene has CDR1 SEHNR and CDR2 FQNEAQ (reference sequence). CDR3 length: 12 residues. As DNA, the CDR3 is TGTGCCAGCAGCTACCCAGGCTACGAGCAGTACTTC. Its protein is CASSYPGYEQYF.

This clone is labeled medium-sized. This CDR3 is CASSLNVRDYEQYF. Here the CDR3 DNA reads TGTGCCAGCAGCTTAAATGTCAGGGATTACGAGCAGTACTTC. The rearrangement links TRBV7-2 to TRBJ2-7, with D possibly TRBD1 on 5 matching bases. V lost 2 bases to trimming and J lost 4 bases, with 12 bases between them. This CDR3 comprises 14 residues. Germline CDR1 is SGHTA and CDR2 is FQGNSA.

This sequence joins TRBV4-3 and TRBJ2-7; 8 nucleotides align to TRBD2. There are 16 residues in the CDR3. The V gene's germline CDR1 is LGHNA and CDR2 YSLEER. V trimming: 1 base; J trimming: 3 bases; junction bases outside the gene matches: 8. DNA for the CDR3: TGCGCCAGCAGCCAAGTCGGGGGGGACCAGATCTACGAGCAGTACTTC. This sequence encodes CASSQVGGDQIYEQYF.

This clone has more than one count but fewer than ten. The chain employs TRBV4-1 and TRBJ1-2; maybe TRBD1 (5 bases). The ends were cut back, 4 bases at V and 8 bases at J, with 17 bases in the middle. The CDR3 extends over 14 amino acids. Germline V gene lookup returns CDR1 MGHRA and CDR2 YSYEKL. The DNA for the CDR3 is TGCGCCAGCAGCCCAGCCGCCGCGGGGCGAGGCTACACCTTC. Translating gives CASSPAAAGRGYTF.

The chain recombines TRBV6-4 with TRBJ1-2; the D gene is possibly TRBD1 (6 bases). The germline gives CDR1 MRHNA, CDR2 SNTAGT. V lost 0 bases to trimming and J lost 4 bases, with 9 bases between them. This CDR3 has 14 residues. The CDR3 reads CASSDSGRGYGYTF. In nucleotides, the CDR3 is TGTGCCAGCAGTGACTCTGGCAGGGGCTATGGCTACACCTTC.

This clone was detected once. The same CDR3 also results from other DNA sequences found in this sample. The V gene is TRBV5-4, the J gene TRBJ2-2; no clear D gene. Germline V lookup: CDR1 SGHNT, CDR2 YYREEE (reference sequence). The length of the CDR3 is 13 residues. Trimming removed 4 bases from V and 6 bases from J, with 10 bases in between. CDR3 region: CASSQEASGELFF. The CDR3, as DNA: TGTGCCAGCAGCCAAGAAGCTTCCGGGGAGCTGTTTTTT.

The rearrangement links TRBV7-9 to TRBJ2-3; D is possibly TRBD1 or TRBD2 (5 bases each). Germline V gives CDR1 SEHNR, CDR2 FQNEAQ (reference sequence). This CDR3 contains 16 residues. V was trimmed by 2 bases and J by 0 bases, leaving 12 bases between them. As DNA, the CDR3 is TGTGCCAGCAGCTTAAATTTGTGGGGGAGCACAGATACGCAGTATTTT. Amino acid sequence: CASSLNLWGSTDTQYF.

Only one count was recorded for this clone. This chain joins TRBV14 and TRBJ1-3; the D is unclear. The CDR3 has 14 amino acids. V dropped 5 bases and J dropped 1 base, with 9 bases sitting between them. In germline, CDR1 is SGHDN, CDR2 FVKESK. The CDR3 reads CASSDSKSGNTIYF. The CDR3 nucleotides are TGTGCCAGCAGCGATTCCAAATCTGGAAACACCATATATTTT.

The J gene is TRBJ1-1, the V gene TRBV5-1, with TRBD1 identical over 7 bases. The CDR3 has 16 amino acids. The V gene's germline CDR1 is SGHRS and CDR2 YFSETQ. V was clipped by 0 bases and J by 4 bases; unmatched bases: 9. This CDR3 reads CASSLDRGMFGTEAFF. CDR3 nucleotide sequence: TGCGCCAGCAGCTTGGACAGGGGCATGTTCGGCACTGAAGCTTTCTTT.

The rearrangement joins TRBV5-5 to TRBJ2-7, with a tentative D call TRBD1 (6 bases). The germline CDR1 and CDR2 sequences are SGHKS and YYEKEE (reference sequence). V was trimmed by 4 bases and J by 6 bases, leaving 20 bases between them. CDR3 length: 15 residues. In DNA form, the CDR3 reads TGTGCCAGCAGCATTGCCCCCACAGGGTTAGGCGAGCAGTACTTC. Translation: CASSIAPTGLGEQYF.